This record looks at one T cell receptor beta chain sequence and its context. Its antigen is as yet unknown. Produced via immunoSEQ multiplex PCR; TCRdb's table is partial and in-frame only. In the table there are about 50,000 clones, more than 60% of which are singletons. The sample comes from a study of vaccination effects on CD4 cells after COVID-19. Looking at the study overall: Antigen-specific CD4+ T cell clonotypes were called by their expansion after viral peptide-pool culture in ViraFEST. All study participants received two doses of BNT162b2 or mRNA-1273 vaccine. Wells of more than 1.5 million PBMC each were grown with about 9.5 IU/ml IL-2 and 9 to 10 ug/ml peptides.

The germline V gene encodes CDR1 KGHDR and CDR2 SFDVKD. The CDR3 runs to 15 residues. Germline trimming cut 4 bases from V and 2 bases from J; bases unmatched to any gene: 5. Between days 10 and 11 of culture, CD4+ T cells were separated out. Testing of the vaccine recipients showed negative nucleocapsid antibodies and no prior SARS-CoV-2 infection. This TCR was sampled from a human donor who received a COVID-19 vaccine. V and J are TRBV24-1 and TRBJ2-5; 8 nucleotides agree with TRBD1. Sequenced here: CD4+ T cells from PBMCs cultured without peptide, sampled before COVID-19 vaccination. CDR3 amino acids: CATSETGTGQETQYF. The CDR3 DNA sequence: TGTGCCACCAGTGAAACCGGGACAGGACAAGAGACCCAGTACTTC.